This TCR beta chain was observed in a study of OX40 agonist ivuxolimab in advanced cancers. Study-level background: Ivuxolimab, which targeted the costimulatory receptor OX40 (CD134), was an agonistic, fully human IgG2 monoclonal antibody. Partial responses occurred in three dose-escalation patients, of whom one had hepatocellular carcinoma and two had cutaneous melanoma. Patients were allowed to have had prior anti-PD-1, anti-PD-L1 or anti-CTLA-4 therapy, and roughly 40% of the dose-escalation patients had previously received checkpoint inhibitors. Peripheral TCRbeta sequencing aimed to test whether ivuxolimab altered TCR sequence diversity and caused clonal T-cell expansion. The dose-escalation cohort was about 86% male with a mean age of 60 years, ranging from roughly 20 to 80. The monotherapy dose-escalation portion (N of about 49 patients) of the phase I ivuxolimab trial is reported in the paper. Among the approximately 50 dose-escalation patients, some 19 had hepatocellular carcinoma, roughly 15 melanoma, 9 renal cell carcinoma and 9 head and neck cancer. Intravenous ivuxolimab was administered to patients every 2 weeks at six dose levels: 0.01, 0.1, 0.3, 1.5, 3 and 10 mg/kg. What the authors observed across the whole study: The antigen specificity of the clonally expanded peripheral T cells was not determined. In the 0.1-3.0 mg/kg groups, partial responders were among the patients with the lowest normalized peripheral clonal expansion, particularly in CD8+ T cells. Low levels of normalized T-cell clonal expansion were also seen in some nonresponding patients. After ivuxolimab, expanded clones were on average more numerous among CD8+ T cells than among CD4+ T cells. Clonal expansion of both CD4+ and CD8+ blood T cells was observed from baseline to week 6 at doses 0.1 to 3.0 mg/kg.

CDR1 and CDR2, looked up from the germline V gene, are SQVTM and ANQGSEA. The junction carries 14 bases between V and J, which are trimmed by 2 bases and 7 bases respectively. CDR3 length: 13 amino acids, cysteine to phenylalanine. The retained sequence is limited to the CDR3, 39 bases, with the frame set at the first base. Comment on this clone: What antigen it recognizes has not been identified. The sample holds no much larger clone one base away, and base qualities are not on file.

The trial excluded patients who had a history of autoimmune disease or were on systemic immunosuppression. Peripheral blood for TCR sequencing was collected from all dose cohorts at baseline, on cycle 4 day 1, and on cycle 7 day 1. Samples came from an open-label, multicenter, first-in-human phase I dose-escalation trial of ivuxolimab. The trial enrolled adults with locally advanced or metastatic head and neck squamous cell, hepatocellular, melanoma or renal cell carcinoma. CD4+ and CD8+ T cells were sorted separately from peripheral blood before TCR sequencing. To sequence the TCRbeta CDR3 region, genomic DNA was isolated from the sorted cells. The immunoSEQ Assay was used for sequencing of TCRbeta CDR3 regions. In its TCRdb copy, this immuneACCESS table keeps in-frame sequences only and misses some clones. Where compared with another copy, unresolved V genes explain less than half of these, and the others have no known cause. The sample table contains around 29,000 clones; only one count was recorded for roughly 86% of them. Nearly 20% of the sample lies in the top ten.

This specimen consisted of CD4+ or CD8+ T cells sorted from blood, obtained in a trial of the OX40 agonist ivuxolimab. The TCR comes from an adult with an advanced solid tumor such as melanoma, head and neck, liver or kidney cancer. This chain is built from TRBV29-1 and TRBJ2-5, with the D gene too uncertain to name. The CDR3 region: CSVELGSGGTQYF. The DNA sequence reads TGCAGCGTTGAATTGGGGTCCGGCGGGACCCAGTACTTC.